Shown below are 27 T cell receptor beta chains from a single sample sequenced in a study of control samples from healthy donors and cancer patients (dated by TCRdb to the early 2020s). The library was made by the immunoSEQ multiplex PCR assay. In its TCRdb copy, this immuneACCESS table keeps in-frame sequences only and misses some clones. Where compared with another copy, unresolved V genes explain less than half of these, and the others have no known cause. This sample comprises some 170,000 clones, around 94% of them detected only once. The ten largest clonotypes hold 14% of the sample. Sequencing was carried out using PBMCs. The receptors derive from a man in his 60s with colorectal cancer.

This chain connects TRBV18 to TRBJ2-7; 8 positions agree with TRBD1. Germline lookup yields CDR1 KGHSH and CDR2 LQKENI. The CDR3 contains 16 residues. Germline trimming cut 0 bases from V and 6 bases from J; bases unmatched to any gene: 10. CDR3 nucleotides: TGTGCCAGCTCACCACCCGGGGGACAGGTCCCGGGCGAGCAGTACTTC. Protein product: CASSPPGGQVPGEQYF.

The rearrangement joins TRBV6-5 to TRBJ1-1; a weak D match, TRBD1 (5 bases). The V end lost 6 bases, the J end lost 1 base, and 15 bases lay between the germline ends. This CDR3 has 15 residues. Per germline, CDR1 MNHEY and CDR2 SVGAGI. The CDR3 protein is CASSPTRGTNTEAFF. The CDR3 DNA is TGTGCCAGCAGCCCCACACGCGGGACGAACACTGAAGCTTTCTTT.

The chain links TRBV24-1 to TRBJ2-5; D might be TRBD2 (6 bases). CDR3 length: 14 residues. The V and J ends lost 2 bases and 5 bases respectively, with 11 bases between them. CDR1 and CDR2 from the germline V gene are KGHDR and SFDVKD. CDR3 nucleotide sequence: TGTGCCACCAGTGATTCACTAGCTGGGGAGACCCAGTACTTC. Protein sequence: CATSDSLAGETQYF.

V is TRBV10-2 and J is TRBJ2-5; tentative D call: TRBD2 (5 bases). The CDR3 sequence is 13 residues long. Germline values: CDR1 WSHSY, CDR2 SAAADI. V was clipped by 3 bases and J by 1 base, with 6 bases between them. The CDR3 region is CASSDGVQETQYF. The DNA of the CDR3 is TGCGCCAGCAGTGACGGGGTCCAAGAGACCCAGTACTTC.

The CDR3 is CAIRDRSNEKLFF. CDR3 DNA sequence: TGTGCCATCAGGGACAGGAGTAATGAAAAACTGTTTTTT. V usage is TRBV19 and J usage is TRBJ1-4, with TRBD1 matching 8 bases. After removal of 10 bases from V and 4 bases from J, the junction contained 5 bases not matched to a gene. Germline V gene sequence: CDR1 LNHDA, CDR2 SQIVND (reference sequence). The CDR3 has 13 residues.

The CDR3 DNA reads as TGCAGCGTTGAATATCCAGGGGGACGCGACGAGCAGTACTTC. Its translation is CSVEYPGGRDEQYF. This chain links TRBV29-1 with TRBJ2-7, with TRBD1 identical over 7 bases. The germline CDR1 and CDR2 sequences are SQVTM and ANQGSEA. V dropped 2 bases and J dropped 5; count of bases not matched to a gene: 9. The CDR3 extends over 14 amino acids.

The chain employs TRBV7-2 and TRBJ2-5; D is possibly TRBD2 (5 bases). V was cut by 2 bases and J by 1 base, with 11 bases left in between. In germline, CDR1 is SGHTA, CDR2 FQGNSA. This CDR3 has 15 amino acids. CDR3 in DNA: TGTGCCAGCAGCTTAAACACGGGGTTCCAAGAGACCCAGTACTTC. As protein: CASSLNTGFQETQYF.

The chain has TRBV7-9 and TRBJ1-4, with 12 nucleotides matching TRBD1. The CDR3 loop spans 18 amino acids. Trimming took 4 bases from V and 0 from J; bases not matched to a gene: 6. CDR1 is SEHNR, CDR2 FQNEAQ, per germline (reference sequence). This CDR3 is CASSSGTGGFATNEKLFF. The CDR3 DNA reads as TGTGCCAGCAGCTCCGGGACAGGGGGCTTTGCAACTAATGAAAAACTGTTTTTT.

J is TRBJ2-1 and V is TRBV10-3, with 11 positions matching TRBD2. Germline CDR1 reads ENHRY; CDR2 reads SYGVKD. Unmatched junction bases numbered 10, after V lost 9 bases and J lost 0 bases. The CDR3 runs to 17 residues. CDR3 protein: CAIRNHLAGGSYNEQFF. The CDR3 region has the DNA TGTGCCATTAGGAATCATCTAGCGGGGGGCTCCTACAATGAGCAGTTCTTC.

The chain is built from TRBV9 and TRBJ1-1; possibly TRBD1 for D (5 bases). In germline, CDR1 is SGDLS, CDR2 YYNGEE. There are 15 residues in the CDR3. V was clipped by 0 bases and J by 4 bases, with 13 bases between them. The CDR3: CASSVGGTVATEAFF. The CDR3 coding sequence is TGTGCCAGCAGCGTAGGGGGGACGGTGGCCACTGAAGCTTTCTTT. The full variable domain, its missing parts supplied by reference TRBV9 and TRBJ1-1, is DSGVTQTPKHLITATGQRVTLRCSPRSGDLSVYWYQQSLDQGLQFLIQYYNGEERAKGNILERFSAQQFPDLHSELNLSSLELGDSALYFCASSVGGTVATEAFFGQGTRLTVV.

Note on this clone: At the DNA level, this CDR3 is encoded by other sequences in the same sample as well. The J gene is TRBJ1-1, the V gene TRBV20-1, with unresolved D. Looked up from germline, CDR1 is DFQATT and CDR2 is SNEGSKA (reference sequence). V lost 6 bases, J lost 1 base, and 6 bases lay in between. The CDR3 totals 11 residues. The CDR3 region is CSARWNTEAFF. CDR3 bases: TGCAGTGCGCGGTGGAACACTGAAGCTTTCTTT.

The chain couples TRBV5-1 to TRBJ2-7, with D perhaps being TRBD1 or TRBD2 (5 bases each). Germline loops: CDR1 SGHRS, CDR2 YFSETQ. V was cut by 1 base and J by 2 bases, with 13 bases left in between. The length of the CDR3 is 15 residues. The CDR3 DNA reads TGCGCCAGCAGCTTGTTACCGGGACCCACCTACGAGCAGTACTTC. It encodes CASSLLPGPTYEQYF.

This sequence joins TRBV7-9 and TRBJ1-2, with unresolved D. V lost 3 bases and J 3 bases, leaving 8 bases between the germline ends. The germline gives CDR1 SEHNR, CDR2 FQNEAQ (reference sequence). The CDR3 is 13 amino acids. The CDR3 is CASSLGNYYGYTF. CDR3 nucleotide sequence: TGTGCCAGCAGCTTGGGTAATTACTATGGCTACACCTTC.

V usage is TRBV4-2 and J usage is TRBJ2-3; TRBD2 matches 12 bases. J was trimmed by 4 bases and V by 4 bases; bases with no gene match: 9. This CDR3 is built from 17 residues. Germline CDR1 and CDR2: LGHNA and YNFKEQ. This CDR3 reads CASSLHSTSGGPDTQYF. The CDR3 DNA reads as TGTGCCAGCAGCCTCCATTCGACTAGCGGGGGACCAGATACGCAGTATTTT.

The CDR3: CASSIGQGTSYEQYF. The DNA of the CDR3 is TGTGCCAGTAGTATAGGACAGGGGACCTCCTACGAGCAGTACTTC. The chain uses TRBV19 and TRBJ2-7, with 8 positions matching TRBD1. J gave up 0 bases and V 1 base, and 2 bases lay outside the gene matches. Looked up from germline, CDR1 is LNHDA and CDR2 is SQIVND (reference sequence). CDR3 length equals 15 residues.

This chain uses TRBV6-4 with TRBJ1-1, with 8 bases aligning to TRBD1. This CDR3 is 14 amino acids long. Germline CDR1 is MRHNA and CDR2 is SNTAGT. J lost 7 bases, V lost 7 bases, and 11 bases had no gene match. This chain's CDR3 is CASKGYRGSGEAFF. Here the CDR3 DNA reads TGTGCCAGCAAAGGGTACAGGGGGTCCGGTGAAGCTTTCTTT.

This sequence joins TRBV30 and TRBJ1-2; D is ambiguous. There are 13 residues in the CDR3. Germline CDR1 GTSNPN, CDR2 SVGIG (reference sequence). This chain's CDR3 is CAWAPGVRYGYTF. The CDR3 region has the DNA TGTGCGTGGGCCCCTGGGGTTCGCTATGGCTACACCTTC. The whole variable domain, remainder taken from reference TRBV30 and TRBJ1-2, is SQTIHQWPATLVQPVGSPLSLECTVEGTSNPNLYWYRQAAGRGLQLLFYSVGIGQISSEVPQNLSASRPQDRQFILSSKKLLLSDSGFYLCAWAPGVRYGYTFGSGTRLTVV.

This chain links TRBV7-9 with TRBJ2-7; TRBD2 is a possible D gene (5 bases). The germline gives CDR1 SEHNR, CDR2 FQNEAQ (reference sequence). This CDR3 is built from 13 residues. With 4 bases removed from V and 3 bases from J, the gap between germline ends came to 10 bases. CDR3 DNA sequence: TGTGCCAGCAGCTCCCGGGAACGCTACGAGCAGTACTTC. Translated, it gives CASSSRERYEQYF.

V and J are TRBV19 and TRBJ2-4, with 10 bases matching TRBD1. The CDR3 is 16 residues long. CDR1 LNHDA and CDR2 SQIVND come from the germline V gene (reference sequence). V gave up 4 bases and J gave up 3 bases; unmatched junction bases: 6. The CDR3 DNA reads as TGTGCCAGTAGTACCGGACAGGGGGTGGGCAAAAACATTCAGTACTTC. Residues: CASSTGQGVGKNIQYF.

The chain is built from TRBV5-1 and TRBJ2-4; TRBD1 matches 9 bases. CDR1 and CDR2 (germline): SGHRS, YFSETQ. Trimming cost V 3 bases and J 2 bases; bases outside gene matches: 3. CDR3 length: 15 amino acids. Here the CDR3 DNA reads TGCGCCAGCAGCTGGGGGACAGGGACCAAAAACATTCAGTACTTC. Translated, it gives CASSWGTGTKNIQYF. Variable domain in full (rest from reference TRBV5-1 and TRBJ2-4): KAGVTQTPRYLIKTRGQQVTLSCSPISGHRSVSWYQQTPGQGLQFLFEYFSETQRNKGNFPGRFSGRQFSNSRSEMNVSTLELGDSALYLCASSWGTGTKNIQYFGAGTRLSVL.

The J gene is TRBJ2-2, the V gene TRBV7-9; D might be TRBD1 (6 bases). Deletions cut 10 bases from V and 1 base from J, with 10 bases between. Germline V CDR1 and CDR2: SEHNR, FQNEAQ (reference sequence). The CDR3 runs to 13 residues. The CDR3, as DNA: TGTGCCACATCGACAGGGAACACCGGGGAGCTGTTTTTT. Its translation: CATSTGNTGELFF.

The chain has TRBV19 and TRBJ1-1; D uncertain. Trimming removed 7 bases at V and 2 bases at J, with 14 bases between. The CDR3 length is 14 residues. The germline V gene has CDR1 LNHDA and CDR2 SQIVND (reference sequence). CDR3 bases: TGTGCCAGTAACCCTGGTCCAGCAAACACTGAAGCTTTCTTT. It translates to CASNPGPANTEAFF.

To note about this clone: The sample carries other DNA sequences with the same CDR3. This chain connects TRBV19 to TRBJ1-3; D not certain. Germline CDR1 is LNHDA and CDR2 is SQIVND (reference sequence). CDR3 length: 11 amino acids. V lost 7 bases and J lost 4, with 5 bases in between. The CDR3: CASTRGNTIYF. CDR3 DNA: TGTGCCAGTACAAGAGGAAACACCATATATTTT.

The chain couples TRBV7-2 to TRBJ1-6; TRBD1 matches at 9 bases. The CDR3 runs 14 residues. Germline lookup yields CDR1 SGHTA and CDR2 FQGNSA. The junction had 6 bases not matched to a gene; V was cut back by 5 bases and J by 10 bases. The chain's CDR3 is CASSRGQGQSPLHF. CDR3 nucleotide sequence: TGTGCCAGCAGCCGGGGACAGGGACAATCACCCCTCCACTTT. Filled out from reference TRBV7-2 and TRBJ1-6, the complete variable domain reads GAGVSQSPSNKVTEKGKDVELRCDPISGHTALYWYRQSLGQGLEFLIYFQGNSAPDKSGLPSDRFSAERTGGSVSTLTIQRTQQEDSAVYLCASSRGQGQSPLHFGNGTRLTVT.

The gene calls are TRBV5-4 and TRBJ1-3; perhaps TRBD1 as D (5 bases). The V gene lost 4 bases and the J gene lost 4 bases, with 21 bases spanning the gap. Germline V gene sequence: CDR1 SGHNT, CDR2 YYREEE (reference sequence). CDR3 size: 17 residues. CDR3 in DNA: TGTGCCAGCAGCCATCACGGGGCACCCGGCCCAGGAAACACCATATATTTT. Its protein is CASSHHGAPGPGNTIYF. The full variable domain, its missing parts supplied by reference TRBV5-4 and TRBJ1-3, is ETGVTQSPTHLIKTRGQQVTLRCSSQSGHNTVSWYQQALGQGPQFIFQYYREEENGRGNFPPRFSGLQFPNYSSELNVNALELDDSALYLCASSHHGAPGPGNTIYFGEGSWLTVV.

This CDR3 reads CASSLWKTNYGYTF. CDR3 in DNA: TGTGCCAGCAGCTTATGGAAAACTAACTATGGCTACACCTTC. V is TRBV5-6 and J is TRBJ1-2, with unresolved D. The CDR3 is made up of 14 amino acids. Germline loops: CDR1 SGHDT, CDR2 YYEEEE. V was cut by 2 bases and J by 0 bases, with 8 bases left in between. The whole variable domain, remainder taken from reference TRBV5-6 and TRBJ1-2, is DAGVTQSPTHLIKTRGQQVTLRCSPKSGHDTVSWYQQALGQGPQFIFQYYEEEERQRGNFPDRFSGHQFPNYSSELNVNALLLGDSALYLCASSLWKTNYGYTFGSGTRLTVV.

The chain uses TRBV19 and TRBJ1-3; D is ambiguous. The CDR3 is 17 residues long. Germline values: CDR1 LNHDA, CDR2 SQIVND (reference sequence). V lost 3 bases, J lost 0 bases, and 15 bases lay in between. The CDR3 protein is CASSISGRGLSGNTIYF. CDR3 nucleotide sequence: TGTGCCAGTAGTATTAGCGGAAGAGGGCTCTCTGGAAACACCATATATTTT.